This entry lists 28 T cell receptor beta chains sequenced from one sample in a study of T cells in Graves' hyperthyroidism and ophthalmopathy. The TCR beta CDR3 regions underwent amplification using RNA transcripts as the source. The TCR CDR3 first-round RT-PCR relied on the HTBI primer set. TCRdb analysed the multiplex PCR reads with MiXCR anew, one entry per CDR3 protein. The sample lists a few hundred thousand distinct CDR3 sequences, over 10% occurring once. Sequencing was done on a sample of blood. The receptors were gathered from a woman between 18 and 29 years old with Graves' hyperthyroidism.

This clonotype was picked up a small number of times. The chain recombines TRBV7-9 with TRBJ1-4; D remains ambiguous. Germline CDR1 is SEHNR and CDR2 is FQNEAQ (reference sequence). V was trimmed by 2 bases and J by 6 bases, leaving 10 bases between them. The CDR3 length is 14 residues. The CDR3 sequence: CASSLTVIDEKLFF. In DNA, the CDR3 is TGTGCCAGCAGCTTAACGGTAATAGATGAAAAACTGTTTTTT.

Comments on this clonotype: A read error is possible here, since a much larger clone lies one base away. The J gene is TRBJ2-7, the V gene TRBV29-1; 8 bases map to TRBD1. CDR3 length: 14 residues. The germline gives CDR1 SQVTM, CDR2 ANQGSEA. The CDR3 is CGVETGTGIYEQYF. Written as DNA, the CDR3 is TGCGGCGTTGAAACCGGGACAGGAATCTACGAGCAGTACTTC.

This clonotype has a count of ten or more. V gene TRBV7-9 combines with J gene TRBJ2-7, with TRBD2 identical over 9 bases. J lost 7 bases, V lost 2 bases, and 6 bases had no gene match. Germline values: CDR1 SEHNR, CDR2 FQNEAQ (reference sequence). The length of the CDR3 is 14 residues. CDR3 nucleotides: TGTGCCAGCAGCTTACTAGCGGGATTTGGAGAGCAGTACTTC. Encoded protein: CASSLLAGFGEQYF. The full variable domain, rest sourced from reference TRBV7-9 and TRBJ2-7, is DTGVSQNPRHKITKRGQNVTFRCDPISEHNRLYWYRQTLGQGPEFLTYFQNEAQLEKSRLLSDRFSAERPKGSFSTLEIQRTEQGDSAMYLCASSLLAGFGEQYFGPGTRLTVT.

The chain couples TRBV28 to TRBJ2-4; D may be TRBD1 or TRBD2 (5 bases each). CDR1 is MDHEN and CDR2 is SYDVKM in the germline V gene. The CDR3 is made up of 13 amino acids. Trimming left V 7 bases short and J 7 bases short, with 14 bases between. This CDR3 is CASKDWGMNIQYF. CDR3 nucleotide sequence: TGTGCCAGCAAGGACTGGGGCATGAACATTCAGTACTTC.

This clonotype occurred many times. V and J are TRBV9 and TRBJ2-3; 7 nucleotides agree with TRBD2. The CDR3 has 16 residues. Germline assignment: CDR1 SGDLS and CDR2 YYNGEE. With V trimmed by 4 bases and J by 2 bases, 10 bases remained unmatched. The CDR3 loop is CASSLQWREPTDTQYF. The CDR3 DNA follows: TGTGCCAGCAGCCTCCAATGGCGGGAGCCCACAGATACGCAGTATTTT.

This clonotype came up many times. This chain connects TRBV2 to TRBJ2-3, with 7 positions matching TRBD2. This CDR3 spans 17 amino acids. Germline V gives CDR1 SNHLY, CDR2 FYNNEI. V dropped 4 bases and J dropped 2; count of bases not matched to a gene: 12. The chain's CDR3 is CASSVDPEAGNTDTQYF. CDR3 sequence (DNA): TGTGCCAGCAGTGTTGACCCCGAAGCGGGAAACACAGATACGCAGTATTTT.

This clonotype was observed many times. The CDR3 loop is CASLTAGNEKLFF. Here the CDR3 DNA reads TGTGCCTCACTGACGGCCGGCAATGAAAAACTGTTTTTT. The chain employs TRBV28 and TRBJ1-4; D remains unclear. The CDR3 runs 13 residues. Trimming pared 11 bases from V and 5 bases from J, leaving 15 bases between. Per the germline V gene, CDR1 is MDHEN and CDR2 is SYDVKM.

This clonotype was detected many times. This chain links TRBV2 with TRBJ2-3; 7 bases map to TRBD1. CDR1 is SNHLY, CDR2 FYNNEI, per germline. The CDR3 consists of 12 residues. The V gene end was trimmed by 7 bases and the J gene end by 4 bases; junction bases not matched to a gene: 2. The CDR3, as DNA: TGTGCCAGCAAGGGGGCTGCAGATACGCAGTATTTT. It codes for CASKGAADTQYF.

This clonotype was recorded many times. J is TRBJ2-1 and V is TRBV28, with D tentatively TRBD1 or TRBD2 (6 bases each). Germline V gives CDR1 MDHEN, CDR2 SYDVKM. V lost 7 bases, J lost 10 bases, and 14 bases lay in between. This CDR3 comprises 12 residues. In DNA, the CDR3 is TGTGCCAGCAACCCTGGGGGGCCGGAGCAGTTCTTC. This codes for CASNPGGPEQFF.

In this sample, this clonotype turned up a few times. V and J are TRBV4-3 and TRBJ2-7, with D perhaps TRBD1 (7 bases). The germline V and J ends were trimmed by 4 bases and 6 bases, with 19 bases remaining between them. Germline loops: CDR1 LGHNA, CDR2 YSLEER. This CDR3 contains 15 residues. DNA for the CDR3: TGCGCCAGCAGCCCTTTCCAGGGGGGTGTTGTCGAGCAGTACTTC. Its translation is CASSPFQGGVVEQYF.

The genes are TRBV13 and TRBJ2-7; TRBD2 is a possible D gene (5 bases). The CDR3 runs to 14 residues. Germline V gene lookup returns CDR1 PRHDT and CDR2 FYEKMQ (reference sequence). V gave up 2 bases and J gave up 3 bases, with 11 bases separating them. CDR3 coding DNA: TGTGCCAGCAGCTTAATGATGGGAGACTACGAGCAGTACTTC. This translates into CASSLMMGDYEQYF.

At least ten counts were recorded for this clonotype. The chain carries TRBV7-2 and TRBJ1-2, with a possible D match to TRBD1 (5 bases). Germline loops: CDR1 SGHTA, CDR2 FQGNSA. The length of the CDR3 is 13 residues. The V end was cut by 8 bases, the J end by 4 bases, with 14 bases between. In nucleotides, the CDR3 is TGTGCCAGCTGTCCATCGACAGCCTATGGCTACACCTTC. This translates into CASCPSTAYGYTF.

In its sample, this clonotype was seen many times. V and J are TRBV28 and TRBJ1-2, with D perhaps matching TRBD1 (6 bases). Per the germline V gene, CDR1 is MDHEN and CDR2 is SYDVKM. The CDR3 sequence is 16 residues long. V was cut by 4 bases and J by 4 bases, with 19 bases left in between. CDR3 DNA: TGTGCCAGCAGTTCGAGAGGGGGTCGCCAAGCCTATGGCTACACCTTC. Translation: CASSSRGGRQAYGYTF.

This clonotype was counted ten times or more. This chain uses TRBV12-3 or TRBV12-4 with TRBJ1-5, with no clear D. Trimming removed 3 bases from V and 0 bases from J, with 3 bases in between. The CDR3 runs 13 residues. This CDR3 reads CASSFISNQPQHF. CDR3 in DNA: TGTGCCAGCAGTTTTATTAGCAATCAGCCCCAGCATTTT.

This clonotype was picked up a small number of times. The gene calls are TRBV20-1 and TRBJ1-6; D ambiguous. The CDR3 length is 14 residues. CDR1 and CDR2 from the germline V gene are DFQATT and SNEGSKA (reference sequence). V was trimmed by 0 bases and J by 5 bases, leaving 8 bases between them. CDR3 bases: TGCAGTGCTAGAGATCTCTCGAATAATTCACCCCTCCACTTT. This translates into CSARDLSNNSPLHF.

This clonotype was detected a few times. The junction departs from germline at one end; a sequencing error may be responsible. The V and J genes are TRBV11-2 and TRBJ2-2; the match to TRBD2 covers 11 bases. The CDR3 length is 16 residues. The germline gives CDR1 SGHAT, CDR2 FQNNGV. The CDR3 nucleotides are TGTGTCAGCAGCCCGCTAGCGGGAGGCGGGACCGGGGAGCTGTTTTTT. Protein: CVSSPLAGGGTGELFF.

This clonotype was observed many times. The chain is built from TRBV2 and TRBJ2-6, with TRBD1 as a possible D gene (5 bases). V was cut by 2 bases and J by 2 bases, with 10 bases left in between. The CDR3 spans 16 residues. Germline CDR1 SNHLY, CDR2 FYNNEI. The CDR3 DNA reads as TGTGCCAGCAGTGAAATTTGGGGCGCTGGGGCCAACGTCCTGACTTTC. Amino acids: CASSEIWGAGANVLTF.

The chain employs TRBV5-1 and TRBJ1-1; maybe TRBD1 (5 bases). V was shortened by 0 bases and J by 4 bases, with 10 bases between the two germline ends. The CDR3 consists of 14 residues. Germline CDR1 SGHRS, CDR2 YFSETQ. The CDR3 DNA sequence: TGCGCCAGCAGCTTGGGGGGCAGGGTCACTGAAGCTTTCTTT. Translated, it gives CASSLGGRVTEAFF.

This clonotype was seen a few times. The chain combines TRBV30 with TRBJ2-2; D might be TRBD1 or TRBD2, each matching 6 bases. With 4 bases removed from V and 1 base from J, the gap between germline ends came to 13 bases. Germline V gene data show CDR1 as GTSNPN and CDR2 as SVGIG (reference sequence). The CDR3 covers 15 residues. This CDR3 is CAWNRGGWNTGELFF. The DNA of the CDR3 is TGTGCCTGGAACAGAGGGGGGTGGAACACCGGGGAGCTGTTTTTT.

This clonotype was observed at least ten times. The genes are TRBV20-1 and TRBJ2-7; 12 positions match TRBD2. Germline V gives CDR1 DFQATT, CDR2 SNEGSKA (reference sequence). CDR3 length: 14 residues. The V segment lost 5 bases and the J segment 6 bases; nucleotides outside the gene matches: 8. DNA for the CDR3: TGCAGTGCTTCGGTACTAGCGGGAGGAGGCGAGCAGTACTTC. Translating it yields CSASVLAGGGEQYF.

This clonotype was seen repeatedly, ten times or more. V gene TRBV7-9 combines with J gene TRBJ1-2; D not resolved. Trimming cost V 5 bases and J 5 bases, with 24 bases left between them. CDR3 length: 17 amino acids. CDR1 and CDR2 from the germline V gene are SEHNR and FQNEAQ (reference sequence). The CDR3 region has the DNA TGTGCCAGCAGCCCAGATAAGGTCCCGGCGGACGGGTATGGCTACACCTTC. As protein: CASSPDKVPADGYGYTF.

Many counts were recorded for this clonotype. V usage is TRBV10-3 and J usage is TRBJ1-1; possibly TRBD1 for D (5 bases). Germline V CDR1 and CDR2: ENHRY, SYGVKD. V was pared by 8 bases and J by 3 bases, with 22 bases between. The CDR3 sequence is 16 residues long. The CDR3 here is CAIAPGALGTYTEAFF. CDR3 nucleotide sequence: TGTGCCATCGCACCCGGGGCGCTAGGGACTTACACTGAAGCTTTCTTT.

This clonotype showed up many times. V and J are TRBV20-1 and TRBJ2-5, with TRBD1 identical over 8 bases. Germline lookup yields CDR1 DFQATT and CDR2 SNEGSKA (reference sequence). This CDR3 contains 13 residues. V was pared by 8 bases and J by 7 bases, with 12 bases of the junction left unmatched. CDR3 region: CSTQDRVVGTQYF. Written as DNA, the CDR3 is TGCAGTACGCAGGACAGGGTGGTCGGGACCCAGTACTTC.

This clonotype was detected a few times. This rearrangement joins TRBV6-1 to TRBJ2-2; no clear D gene. Trimming took 3 bases from V and 0 from J, leaving 8 bases between them. This CDR3 comprises 15 residues. In germline, CDR1 is MNHNS, CDR2 SASEGT. The CDR3 coding sequence is TGTGCCAGCAGTGATCGGACCACGAACACCGGGGAGCTGTTTTTT. Translating it yields CASSDRTTNTGELFF.

The chain links TRBV19 to TRBJ1-1; D call uncertain. This CDR3 region has 13 residues. V lost 5 bases, J lost 3 bases, and 10 bases lay in between. The germline V gene encodes CDR1 LNHDA and CDR2 SQIVND (reference sequence). The CDR3 DNA sequence: TGTGCCAGTAGTCGGGTCATGGACACTGAAGCTTTCTTT. Residues: CASSRVMDTEAFF.

This clonotype was observed a few times. The J gene is TRBJ2-1, the V gene TRBV19, with 9 bases matching TRBD1. V dropped 4 bases and J dropped 8; count of bases not matched to a gene: 12. CDR1 and CDR2 (germline): LNHDA, SQIVND (reference sequence). The CDR3 runs to 16 residues. For the CDR3, the DNA is TGTGCCAGTAGTACACCCGGGGACAGGGCTGGGGATGAGCAGTTCTTC. This encodes CASSTPGDRAGDEQFF.

This clonotype has at least ten counts. The V and J genes are TRBV29-1 and TRBJ2-5; TRBD1 matches at 8 bases. The germline V gene encodes CDR1 SQVTM and CDR2 ANQGSEA. This CDR3 spans 12 amino acids. J gave up 9 bases and V 6 bases, and 9 bases lay outside the gene matches. The CDR3 region is CSVPDRVGAQYF. In nucleotides, the CDR3 is TGCAGCGTCCCGGACAGGGTGGGTGCCCAGTACTTC.

This clonotype was picked up one time. A much larger clone lies one base from this, so it may be a read error. The CDR3 DNA reads TGCAGCGTTGACTGGCAGGGGGCTGGTAACTATGGCTACGCCTTC. Translated, it gives CSVDWQGAGNYGYAF. This rearrangement joins TRBV29-1 to TRBJ1-2; TRBD1 matches 8 bases. CDR1 and CDR2 from the germline V gene are SQVTM and ANQGSEA. This CDR3 region has 15 residues.